This T cell receptor (beta chain) comes out of a study of cytomegalovirus exposure and HLA in healthy donors. The PCR used 60 Vbeta and 13 Jbeta primers. Sequencing was performed with immunoSEQ multiplex PCR; in TCRdb, only in-frame clones are kept and a portion is missing. The sample shows 200,000 to 250,000 clones, around 76% of them seen only once. Turning to this clone: Its antigen is unidentified.

This CDR3 comprises 13 residues. The V end was cut by 5 bases, the J end by 3 bases, with 10 bases between. Per germline, CDR1 MDHEN and CDR2 SYDVKM. Points from the study as a whole: It was likely that a cluster of highly shared sequence variants was a sequencing artifact. Analysis was performed later, and it showed HLA-associated TCR beta chains to be more clonally expanded than equally common others. The records held CMV serostatus as the only immune exposure information.

This TCR was sampled from a man younger than 35 in good health and CMV-seronegative. The sequencing sample was made of PBMCs. The chain couples TRBV28 to TRBJ1-2, with a tentative D call TRBD1 (6 bases). CDR3 DNA sequence: TGTGCCAGCAGTCGACAGGAGGACTATGGCTACACCTTC. It encodes CASSRQEDYGYTF.